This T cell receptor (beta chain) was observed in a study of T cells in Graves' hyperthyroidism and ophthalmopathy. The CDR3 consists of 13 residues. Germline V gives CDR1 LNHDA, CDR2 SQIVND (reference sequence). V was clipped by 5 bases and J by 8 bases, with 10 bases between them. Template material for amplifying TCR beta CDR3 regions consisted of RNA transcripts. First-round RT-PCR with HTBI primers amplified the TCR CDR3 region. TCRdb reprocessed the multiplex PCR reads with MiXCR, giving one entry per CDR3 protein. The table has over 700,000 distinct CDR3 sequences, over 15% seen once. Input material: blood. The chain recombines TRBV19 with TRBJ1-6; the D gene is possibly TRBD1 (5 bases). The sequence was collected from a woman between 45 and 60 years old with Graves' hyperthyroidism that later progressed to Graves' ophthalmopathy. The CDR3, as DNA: TGTGCCAGTAGTGCAACCAGGGATTCACCCCTCCACTTT. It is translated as CASSATRDSPLHF.